The 30 T cell receptor beta chains below were found in one sample sequenced in a study of blood T cells in healthy people across ages. The use of a sample-barcoded 5' primer and a J-beta primer mix characterized a second PCR of about 6 to 11 cycles. TCRdb recomputed calls from the 5' RACE reads with MiXCR, one row per CDR3 protein. The sample records about 930,000 distinct CDR3 sequences, about 27% being singletons. This same sample was also taken into another study, of T cells of mothers and their children.

Sequenced sample: blood. These TCRs come from a woman in her thirties or forties in good health.

The sample holds one count of this clonotype. Given a much more abundant clone one base away, this may be a read error. The chain has TRBV20-1 and TRBJ2-7; the D is unclear. The CDR3 covers 12 residues. CDR1 DFQATT and CDR2 SNEGSKA come from the germline V gene (reference sequence). The CDR3 region has the DNA TGCAGGGCGGTACAGACCACCTACGAGCAGTACTTC. Its translation: CRAVQTTYEQYF.

This clonotype appeared many times. This chain links TRBV19 with TRBJ2-7, with D possibly matching TRBD1 (7 bases). The CDR3 has 12 amino acids. The germline gives CDR1 LNHDA, CDR2 SQIVND (reference sequence). The V and J ends lost 8 bases and 5 bases respectively, with 13 bases between them. CDR3 protein: CASSQGRNEQYF. CDR3 in DNA: TGTGCCAGTTCACAGGGGAGGAACGAGCAGTACTTC. The whole variable domain, filled in from reference TRBV19 and TRBJ2-7, reads DGGITQSPKYLFRKEGQNVTLSCEQNLNHDAMYWYRQDPGQGLRLIYYSQIVNDFQKGDIAEGYSVSREKKESFPLTVTSAQKNPTAFYLCASSQGRNEQYFGPGTRLTVT.

This clonotype was recorded at least ten times. The rearrangement links TRBV7-9 to TRBJ1-1; TRBD1 aligns across 8 bases. Germline CDR1 is SEHNR and CDR2 is FQNEAQ (reference sequence). CDR3 length: 15 residues. The trim removed 5 bases at V and 3 bases at J, leaving 8 bases unmatched. CDR3 amino acids: CASSPRTGLHTEAFF. The CDR3 bases are TGTGCCAGCAGCCCCCGGACAGGGCTACACACTGAAGCTTTCTTT.

This chain links TRBV12-3 or TRBV12-4 with TRBJ1-2; possible D gene TRBD1, 6 bases. Trimming took 2 bases from V and 4 from J, leaving 11 bases between them. This CDR3 comprises 14 residues. The CDR3 DNA sequence: TGTGCCAGCAGTTTACTTCAGGGGTCCTATGGCTACACCTTC. Its translation: CASSLLQGSYGYTF.

This clonotype has only a few counts. V is TRBV27 and J is TRBJ1-2; D not certain. V gave up 1 base and J gave up 3 bases, with 6 bases separating them. From germline, CDR1 is MNHEY and CDR2 SMNVEV (reference sequence). This CDR3 has 13 residues. CDR3 coding DNA: TGTGCCAGCAGTTTATACGGCTACTATGGCTACACCTTC. The encoded protein is CASSLYGYYGYTF.

The chain has TRBV27 and TRBJ2-3; the D call may be TRBD1 or TRBD2 (6 bases each). Germline loops: CDR1 MNHEY, CDR2 SMNVEV (reference sequence). The V end was cut by 4 bases, the J end by 10 bases, with 18 bases between. This CDR3 region has 14 residues. This CDR3 reads CASSSAYHREAQYF. Written as DNA, the CDR3 is TGTGCCAGCAGTTCCGCTTATCACAGGGAGGCGCAGTATTTT.

This clonotype was observed a few times. The chain links TRBV28 to TRBJ2-7, with D maybe TRBD2 (6 bases). The germline CDR1 and CDR2 sequences are MDHEN and SYDVKM. This CDR3 is built from 11 residues. The CDR3 DNA reads TGTGCGAGTGAAGGAGGGTCCGAGCAGTACTTC. This gives the protein CASEGGSEQYF. The whole variable domain, remainder taken from reference TRBV28 and TRBJ2-7, is DVKVTQSSRYLVKRTGEKVFLECVQDMDHENMFWYRQDPGLGLRLIYFSYDVKMKEKGDIPEGYSVSREKKERFSLILESASTNQTSMYLCASEGGSEQYFGPGTRLTVT.

This clonotype was found many times. This CDR3 reads CATSDRLALSSYNEQFF. The CDR3 nucleotides read TGTGCCACCAGTGACAGACTAGCGCTCAGCTCCTACAATGAGCAGTTCTTC. This rearrangement joins TRBV24-1 to TRBJ2-1; TRBD2 matches at 8 bases. The CDR3 runs 17 residues. Looked up from germline, CDR1 is KGHDR and CDR2 is SFDVKD. The ends lost 4 bases at V and 0 bases at J; junction bases unmatched: 7.

Comment on this clonotype: This may come from a read error, since a much larger clone is one base off. The chain recombines TRBV12-3 or TRBV12-4 with TRBJ2-4; 8 bases fit TRBD1. V trimming: 4 bases; J trimming: 6 bases; junction bases outside the gene matches: 17. The CDR3 is made up of 18 amino acids. In nucleotides, the CDR3 is TGTGCCAGCAGTTCCTACGGACAGGGACGGGTTGTATCAAACATTCAGTACTTC. Its translation: CASSSYGQGRVVSNIQYF.

This clonotype was seen a handful of times. The junction differs from germline at one of its ends, possibly a read error. CDR3 protein: CASSFRDGSYERFF. CDR3 bases: TGTGCCAGCAGCTTCCGGGACGGATCCTACGAGCGGTTCTTC. The genes are TRBV7-2 and TRBJ2-1; perhaps D is TRBD1 or TRBD2 (5 bases each). The CDR3 contains 14 residues. Germline V gene lookup returns CDR1 SGHTA and CDR2 FQGNSA.

The rearrangement joins TRBV5-5 to TRBJ2-1; D possibly corresponds to TRBD2 (5 bases). Germline V lookup: CDR1 SGHKS, CDR2 YYEKEE (reference sequence). Trimming left V 4 bases short and J 0 bases short, with 11 bases between. The CDR3 runs to 15 residues. Written as DNA, the CDR3 is TGTGCCAGCAGCCGTGAGGGTTTCTCCTACAATGAGCAGTTCTTC. Protein: CASSREGFSYNEQFF.

This clonotype was recorded at least ten times. The chain employs TRBV20-1 and TRBJ1-2; D is uncertain. This CDR3 has 13 residues. Germline lookup yields CDR1 DFQATT and CDR2 SNEGSKA (reference sequence). Trimming took 3 bases from V and 5 from J, leaving 13 bases between them. The CDR3 region has the DNA TGCAGTGCTAGGAATGCCCTGGGGTATGGCTACACCTTC. Amino acid sequence: CSARNALGYGYTF.

The chain uses TRBV7-2 and TRBJ1-4; no definite D call. The V end was cut by 3 bases, the J end by 8 bases, with 13 bases between. Germline CDR1 reads SGHTA; CDR2 reads FQGNSA. The CDR3 has 14 residues. CDR3 bases: TGTGCCAGCAGCTTTAACCAGGCGGGGGAAAAACTGTTTTTT. It yields the protein CASSFNQAGEKLFF.

In its sample, this clonotype was seen a few times. The chain carries TRBV3-1 and TRBJ2-7, with D unclear. Trimming stripped 1 base from V and 5 bases from J, with 18 bases between. Looked up from germline, CDR1 is LGHDT and CDR2 is YNNKEL (reference sequence). The CDR3 length is 16 residues. The CDR3 here is CASSQVYRVRVHEQYF. The CDR3 nucleotides read TGTGCCAGCAGCCAAGTTTATCGGGTTAGGGTCCACGAGCAGTACTTC.

This clonotype was seen just once. A read error may explain this, as a much larger clone is one base away. CDR3 nucleotides: TGTGCCATCAGGGAGTCCCCGGCTCAGCCCCAGCATTTT. Its translation is CAIRESPAQPQHF. The chain employs TRBV10-3 and TRBJ1-5; no clear D gene. CDR1 ENHRY and CDR2 SYGVKD come from the germline V gene. The CDR3 covers 13 residues.

Concerning this clonotype: With a much larger clone just one base away, this may be a read error. This rearrangement joins TRBV10-2 to TRBJ2-1; 8 nucleotides match TRBD2. The CDR3 covers 14 residues. Germline loops: CDR1 WSHSY, CDR2 SAAADI. CDR3 in amino acids: CASFSGGAINGQFF. CDR3 DNA: TGCGCCAGCTTTTCGGGGGGGGCCATCAATGGGCAGTTCTTC.

The chain uses TRBV14 and TRBJ1-5; the D gene is possibly TRBD1 (5 bases). The CDR3 contains 13 residues. The germline CDR1 and CDR2 sequences are SGHDN and FVKESK. With 2 bases removed from V and 7 bases from J, the gap between germline ends came to 9 bases. The CDR3 reads CASSQLGTQPQHF. In nucleotides, the CDR3 is TGTGCCAGCAGCCAACTAGGGACCCAGCCCCAGCATTTT.

This chain joins TRBV18 and TRBJ2-5; D is unclear. The V and J ends lost 1 base and 2 bases respectively, with 8 bases between them. Germline V gives CDR1 KGHSH, CDR2 LQKENI. This CDR3 is built from 14 residues. The CDR3 reads CASSPQHPQETQYF. CDR3 DNA sequence: TGTGCCAGCTCACCACAGCATCCACAAGAGACCCAGTACTTC.

For this clonotype: One base away lies a much larger clone, so this may be a sequencing read error. The genes are TRBV7-3 and TRBJ2-1; the match to TRBD2 covers 7 bases. CDR3 length equals 14 residues. J gave up 9 bases and V 4 bases, and 9 bases lay outside the gene matches. The germline V gene encodes CDR1 SGHTA and CDR2 FQGTGA. The CDR3 DNA sequence: TGTGCCAGCAGCTCCGCGGGGGAGGAGGGTGAGCAGTTCTTC. As protein: CASSSAGEEGEQFF. The full variable domain, in which reference TRBV7-3 and TRBJ2-1 provide the parts outside the CDR3, is GAGVSQTPSNKVTEKGKYVELRCDPISGHTALYWYRQSLGQGPEFLIYFQGTGAADDSGLPNDRFFAVRPEGSVSTLKIQRTERGDSAVYLCASSSAGEEGEQFFGPGTRLTVL.

This clonotype was observed a single time. In DNA, the CDR3 is TGTGCCAGCAGCCCTCAACTAGATTGCAATGAGCAGTACTTC. Its protein is CASSPQLDCNEQYF. The rearrangement links TRBV7-6 to TRBJ2-7; tentatively, D is TRBD2 (5 bases). V shed 5 bases and J shed 7 bases, with 18 bases lying between them. The CDR3 consists of 14 residues. Germline V gives CDR1 SGHVS, CDR2 FNYEAQ.

The CDR3 loop reads CASSPRGYYEQFF. The CDR3 nucleotides are TGTGCCAGCAGTCCCCGGGGGTATTATGAGCAGTTCTTC. V gene TRBV2 combines with J gene TRBJ2-1; perhaps TRBD2 as D (6 bases). The length of the CDR3 is 13 residues. V dropped 5 bases and J dropped 8 bases, with 13 bases sitting between them. Per germline, CDR1 SNHLY and CDR2 FYNNEI.

V is TRBV6-4 and J is TRBJ2-6, with D unresolved. CDR1 MRHNA and CDR2 SNTAGT come from the germline V gene. The CDR3 totals 16 residues. Trimming took 5 bases from V and 0 from J, leaving 11 bases between them. CDR3 coding DNA: TGTGCCAGCAGTCCAGGCTGGACCTCTGGGGCCAACGTCCTGACTTTC. As protein: CASSPGWTSGANVLTF.

This clonotype was recorded a few times. A much larger clone lies one base from this, so it may be a read error. The chain has TRBV20-1 and TRBJ2-7, with D maybe TRBD1 (5 bases). The length of the CDR3 is 14 residues. V lost 6 bases, J lost 1 base, and 16 bases lay in between. Germline lookup yields CDR1 DFQATT and CDR2 SNEGSKA (reference sequence). The CDR3 coding sequence is TGCAGTGCAGAAGGCAGGGTGGGATCCTACGAGCAGTACTTC. Translated, it gives CSAEGRVGSYEQYF.

This clonotype was recorded a few times. One end of the junction does not line up with germline, which may come from a read error. This chain connects TRBV5-1 to TRBJ1-1; D is uncertain. Germline V gene lookup returns CDR1 SGHRS and CDR2 YFSETQ. The CDR3 is made up of 14 amino acids. This CDR3 reads CPSSLLEVSTEAFF. The CDR3 DNA reads TGCCCCAGCAGCCTACTAGAAGTGAGCACTGAAGCTTTCTTT.

This clonotype occurred a few times. This rearrangement joins TRBV24-1 to TRBJ1-2; the D is unclear. CDR1 KGHDR and CDR2 SFDVKD come from the germline V gene. The V end lost 4 bases, the J end lost 1 base, and 9 bases lay between the germline ends. The CDR3 spans 14 residues. The CDR3 nucleotides are TGTGCCACCAGTGACCCTGACCGTAACTATGGCTACACCTTC. Its protein product is CATSDPDRNYGYTF.

This chain joins TRBV12-3 or TRBV12-4 and TRBJ2-3, with 9 bases identical to TRBD2. The CDR3 consists of 13 residues. J was trimmed by 6 bases and V by 4 bases; bases with no gene match: 2. The CDR3 nucleotides read TGTGCCAGCAGTTGGACTAGCGCCGATACGCAGTATTTT. Protein sequence: CASSWTSADTQYF.

This clonotype appeared many times. This chain connects TRBV12-3 or TRBV12-4 to TRBJ2-6, with D perhaps matching TRBD1 or TRBD2 (5 bases each). CDR3 length: 20 residues. V was cut by 3 bases and J by 0 bases, with 21 bases left in between. CDR3 DNA: TGTGCCAGCAGTTTGGGCATCTCCTTTGGGGGATACTCTGGGGCCAACGTCCTGACTTTC. Protein: CASSLGISFGGYSGANVLTF.

This clonotype was counted only a few times. The chain recombines TRBV20-1 with TRBJ2-1; D is undetermined. Trimming pared 2 bases from V and 4 bases from J, leaving 9 bases between. The germline V gene has CDR1 DFQATT and CDR2 SNEGSKA (reference sequence). The CDR3 has 13 amino acids. CDR3 sequence (DNA): TGCAGTGCTAGACCCGAGGATTACAATGAGCAGTTCTTC. Translated: CSARPEDYNEQFF.

This clonotype was picked up a small number of times. V is TRBV5-1 and J is TRBJ2-2; unclear D gene. The V end lost 4 bases, the J end lost 6 bases, and 10 bases lay between the germline ends. Germline CDR1 SGHRS, CDR2 YFSETQ. This CDR3 has 13 residues. CDR3 loop: CASSPYGPGELFF. The CDR3 DNA follows: TGCGCCAGCAGCCCGTACGGCCCCGGGGAGCTGTTTTTT.

V and J are TRBV5-6 and TRBJ1-1; 10 bases agree with TRBD1. CDR1 is SGHDT and CDR2 is YYEEEE in the germline V gene. Losses at the gene ends were 2 bases for V and 2 bases for J; bases not matched to a gene: 3. The CDR3 has 15 amino acids. The CDR3 DNA follows: TGTGCCAGCAGCTTCGACAGGGGGCATAACACTGAAGCTTTCTTT. Translating it yields CASSFDRGHNTEAFF.